Below, 20 T cell receptor beta chains from the same sample are listed, as sequenced in a study of T-cell reconstitution after alpha-beta-depleted transplantation in children listed by TCRdb under 2016. Library preparation employed PCR. TCRdb shows the sequencer as Illumina HiSeq 2500. Molecular barcoding was employed in the preparation of TCR libraries, with unique molecular identifiers being used to normalize TCRbeta repertoire quantification. The raw public reads went through TCRdb reprocessing: fastp at Q25, MiXCR clone calling, in-frame beta chains kept. For every CDR3 protein sequence, its rows merge into one entry that carries the most common genes and DNA. The sample contains a few hundred thousand distinct CDR3 sequences, around 25% of them found a single time. Roughly 9.8% of the sample is in the top ten clones. What the treatment or condition label conveys for this sample: allogeneic hematopoietic cell transplantation with graft depleted of TCRalphabeta T cells and CD19 B cells.

The source material was PBMCs, mostly from graft donor cells, sampled 180 days after TCRalphabeta/CD19-depleted stem cell transplant. All receptors derive from a male patient aged 5 to 17 who had a stem cell transplant for acute lymphoblastic leukemia, so the T cells may come from the graft donor.

This clonotype came up a few times. The genes are TRBV6-4 and TRBJ2-7; the match to TRBD2 covers 12 bases. From germline, CDR1 is MRHNA and CDR2 SNTAGT. CDR3 length equals 13 residues. Trimming at V came to 4 bases and at J to 6 bases, leaving 1 base not matched to a gene. CDR3 region: CASSALAGGEQYF. CDR3 DNA sequence: TGTGCCAGCAGTGCACTAGCGGGAGGCGAGCAGTACTTC.

The V gene is TRBV6-5, the J gene TRBJ2-7; no clear D gene. V dropped 0 bases and J dropped 11 bases, with 20 bases sitting between them. Germline CDR1 MNHEY, CDR2 SVGAGI. CDR3 length equals 15 residues. CDR3 bases: TGTGCCAGCAGTTACTCCGCCGTTTTTGGCAAAATGAAGTACTTC. It is translated as CASSYSAVFGKMKYF.

This clonotype has a handful of counts. The rearrangement uses TRBV6-5 and TRBJ2-5, with D possibly TRBD2 on 7 matching bases. With 1 base removed from V and 1 base from J, the gap between germline ends came to 13 bases. The CDR3 consists of 16 residues. Germline CDR1 and CDR2: MNHEY and SVGAGI. The CDR3: CASSYWQGGGQETQYF. Written as DNA, the CDR3 is TGTGCCAGCAGTTACTGGCAGGGAGGGGGCCAAGAGACCCAGTACTTC.

This clonotype has ten or more counts. The CDR3 DNA is TGTGCCAGCAGTCAAGGGTCACTTGGGCACACCGGGGAGCTGTTTTTT. Residues: CASSQGSLGHTGELFF. The chain carries TRBV27 and TRBJ2-2; D is uncertain. V gave up 5 bases and J gave up 3 bases, with 16 bases separating them. The CDR3 totals 16 residues. The V gene's germline CDR1 is MNHEY and CDR2 SMNVEV (reference sequence).

The chain carries TRBV4-2 and TRBJ2-1, with 7 positions matching TRBD2. The junction had 5 bases not matched to a gene; V was cut back by 4 bases and J by 2 bases. The CDR3 totals 15 residues. Germline V CDR1 and CDR2: LGHNA, YNFKEQ. CDR3 in amino acids: CASSPKRDPYNEQFF. The CDR3 coding sequence is TGTGCCAGCAGCCCCAAGCGGGACCCCTACAATGAGCAGTTCTTC.

The V call is TRBV12-3 or TRBV12-4, the J call TRBJ2-5; D may be TRBD1 (5 bases). The CDR3 length is 13 residues. Trimming shortened V by 4 bases and J by 0 bases, and 6 bases separated the two germline ends. DNA of the CDR3: TGTGCCAGCAGTTGGGGCCACCAAGAGACCCAGTACTTC. Translating it yields CASSWGHQETQYF.

The chain is built from TRBV25-1 and TRBJ2-7, with 8 bases that match TRBD2. The CDR3 is made up of 15 amino acids. CDR1 MGHDK and CDR2 SYGVNS come from the germline V gene. The trim removed 2 bases at V and 8 bases at J, leaving 11 bases unmatched. CDR3 coding DNA: TGTGCCAGCAGTGAAGACGGCGGGAGGCCTTTCCAGCAGTACTTC. This gives the protein CASSEDGGRPFQQYF.

This clonotype was counted between two and nine times. Here the CDR3 reads CASSPGGFTSYNEQFF. CDR3 bases: TGTGCCAGCAGTCCCGGCGGTTTTACCTCCTACAATGAGCAGTTCTTC. The chain joins TRBV6-1 to TRBJ2-1; unclear D gene. V lost 5 bases to trimming and J lost 0 bases, with 14 bases between them. Germline values: CDR1 MNHNS, CDR2 SASEGT. This CDR3 is 16 amino acids long.

The rearrangement joins TRBV7-6 to TRBJ2-1; TRBD2 aligns across 10 bases. Trimming at V came to 1 base and at J to 9 bases, leaving 15 bases not matched to a gene. Germline V gene sequence: CDR1 SGHVS, CDR2 FNYEAQ. This CDR3 region has 18 residues. The CDR3 bases are TGTGCCAGCAGCTTAGGAAGCCAACTAGCGGGAAGAACCAGTGAGCAGTTCTTC. It encodes CASSLGSQLAGRTSEQFF.

In DNA form, the CDR3 reads TGCGCCAGCAGCAGGACAGGGGGGTACGACGAAAAACTGTTTTTT. Its translation: CASSRTGGYDEKLFF. The chain has TRBV5-1 and TRBJ1-4; 10 bases fit TRBD1. Germline V lookup: CDR1 SGHRS, CDR2 YFSETQ. J was trimmed by 8 bases and V by 4 bases; bases with no gene match: 8. The CDR3 length is 15 residues. The full variable domain, in which reference TRBV5-1 and TRBJ1-4 provide the parts outside the CDR3, is KAGVTQTPRYLIKTRGQQVTLSCSPISGHRSVSWYQQTPGQGLQFLFEYFSETQRNKGNFPGRFSGRQFSNSRSEMNVSTLELGDSALYLCASSRTGGYDEKLFFGSGTQLSVL.

This clonotype occurred a few times. The rearrangement uses TRBV5-1 and TRBJ1-2; D is uncertain. CDR3 length: 12 amino acids. Per germline, CDR1 SGHRS and CDR2 YFSETQ. Trimming stripped 4 bases from V and 7 bases from J, with 11 bases between. CDR3 nucleotide sequence: TGCGCCAGCAGCCCCAATCGAGGTGGCTACACCTTC. Translating gives CASSPNRGGYTF.

The V call is TRBV4-1, the J call TRBJ1-1; 12 bases align to TRBD1. The CDR3 runs to 15 residues. Germline V gives CDR1 MGHRA, CDR2 YSYEKL. V lost 4 bases and J lost 2; bases outside the gene matches: 2. The CDR3 loop is CASSRGQGANTEAFF. As DNA, the CDR3 is TGCGCCAGCAGCCGGGGACAGGGGGCTAACACTGAAGCTTTCTTT.

This chain uses TRBV5-1 with TRBJ2-1, with TRBD2 matching 9 bases. The CDR3 consists of 15 residues. With 3 bases clipped from V and 8 bases from J, the junction kept 9 bases outside the gene matches. Per the germline V gene, CDR1 is SGHRS and CDR2 is YFSETQ. The CDR3 protein is CASSWRTSAIDEQFF. The CDR3 region has the DNA TGCGCCAGCAGCTGGAGGACTAGCGCCATCGATGAGCAGTTCTTC.

This clonotype was recorded a few times. The chain recombines TRBV7-6 with TRBJ1-2; the match to TRBD1 covers 7 bases. The CDR3 totals 13 residues. Germline V CDR1 and CDR2: SGHVS, FNYEAQ. The junction had 2 bases not matched to a gene; V was cut back by 3 bases and J by 4 bases. CDR3 DNA: TGTGCCAGCAGCTTTCGGACAGGCTATGGCTACACCTTC. Translated: CASSFRTGYGYTF.

CDR3 sequence: CASSSRQGAPSYEQYF. The CDR3 nucleotides read TGTGCCAGCAGCTCAAGACAGGGGGCCCCATCCTACGAGCAGTACTTC. The V and J genes are TRBV11-2 and TRBJ2-7, with 10 positions matching TRBD1. The CDR3 totals 16 residues. CDR1 and CDR2 (germline): SGHAT, FQNNGV. Losses at the gene ends were 4 bases for V and 1 base for J; bases not matched to a gene: 7.

This sequence joins TRBV9 and TRBJ2-7, with TRBD2 matching over 7 bases. CDR1 is SGDLS, CDR2 YYNGEE, per germline. The CDR3 runs to 16 residues. J lost 2 bases, V lost 3 bases, and 11 bases had no gene match. The CDR3 bases are TGTGCCAGCAGCGCGGCGAACGGGAGGCCCACCTACGAGCAGTACTTC. Its translation: CASSAANGRPTYEQYF.

This clonotype was found a few times. This sequence joins TRBV7-3 and TRBJ2-3, with TRBD1 matching over 8 bases. V trimming: 5 bases; J trimming: 1 base; junction bases outside the gene matches: 5. Germline CDR1 is SGHTA and CDR2 is FQGTGA. This CDR3 has 15 residues. CDR3 protein: CASSPGTGGTDTQYF. The CDR3 DNA follows: TGTGCCAGCAGCCCCGGGACAGGCGGCACAGATACGCAGTATTTT.

The V and J genes are TRBV10-1 and TRBJ2-5, with D possibly called TRBD1 or TRBD2 (5 bases each). CDR1 is WNHNN and CDR2 is SYGVQD in the germline V gene (reference sequence). There are 16 residues in the CDR3. V lost 0 bases, J lost 1 base, and 12 bases lay in between. The CDR3 DNA reads TGCGCCAGCAGTGAGTCACACGGGGCGGCCCAAGAGACCCAGTACTTC. This gives the protein CASSESHGAAQETQYF.

The chain uses TRBV4-2 and TRBJ2-2, with a tentative D call TRBD1 (6 bases). V shed 3 bases and J shed 4 bases, with 6 bases lying between them. The CDR3 sequence is 13 residues long. Germline V gives CDR1 LGHNA, CDR2 YNFKEQ. The CDR3 is CASSQDSTGELFF. The CDR3 nucleotides are TGTGCCAGCAGCCAGGACAGCACCGGGGAGCTGTTTTTT.

This clonotype has a handful of counts. The gene calls are TRBV4-1 and TRBJ1-2; no clear D gene. CDR1 is MGHRA, CDR2 YSYEKL, per germline. The V gene lost 4 bases and the J gene lost 2 bases, with 14 bases spanning the gap. The CDR3 extends over 15 amino acids. In DNA form, the CDR3 reads TGCGCCAGCAGCCTCGCGGGAGAAGGAAACTATGGCTACACCTTC. Its protein is CASSLAGEGNYGYTF.